The 8 T cell receptor beta chains below all came from one sample that was sequenced in a study of OX40 agonist ivuxolimab in advanced cancers. TCRdb's table, derived via immunoSEQ multiplex PCR, lists solely in-frame clones and lacks some. The table lists 90,000 to 100,000 clones, less than 90% of them singletons. This material consisted of CD4+ or CD8+ T cells sorted from blood, taken in a trial of the OX40 agonist ivuxolimab. These receptors came from an adult with an advanced solid tumor such as melanoma, head and neck, liver or kidney cancer.

V usage is TRBV18 and J usage is TRBJ2-5, with D uncertain. Germline V lookup: CDR1 KGHSH, CDR2 LQKENI. V shed 4 bases and J shed 3 bases, with 9 bases lying between them. The CDR3 extends over 13 amino acids. The CDR3 DNA sequence: TGTGCCAGCTCACTGGTTAGCAAAGAGACCCAGTACTTC. Protein sequence: CASSLVSKETQYF.

The rearrangement links TRBV5-1 to TRBJ2-7, with 8 bases identical to TRBD1. This CDR3 is 14 amino acids long. CDR1 SGHRS and CDR2 YFSETQ come from the germline V gene. Trimming removed 4 bases from V and 5 bases from J; junction bases left unmatched: 8. CDR3 residues: CASSQGQGVDEQYF. The CDR3, as DNA: TGCGCCAGCAGCCAAGGACAGGGAGTCGACGAGCAGTACTTC.

This clone has just a few counts. The rearrangement joins TRBV18 to TRBJ1-5; a possible D gene is TRBD1 (6 bases). Looked up from germline, CDR1 is KGHSH and CDR2 is LQKENI. CDR3 size: 16 residues. Between the trimmed V and J ends, which lost 2 bases and 7 bases, there was a span of 18 bases. The chain's CDR3 is CASSPAGDPSRQPQHF. The DNA for the CDR3 is TGTGCCAGCTCACCAGCAGGGGATCCGTCAAGACAGCCCCAGCATTTT.

J is TRBJ2-6 and V is TRBV19, with TRBD2 identical over 8 bases. J gave up 2 bases and V 5 bases, and 5 bases lay outside the gene matches. The CDR3 has 16 amino acids. Germline values: CDR1 LNHDA, CDR2 SQIVND (reference sequence). The CDR3 DNA reads TGTGCCAGTAGTTTGACCGGGAGGGCTGGGGCCAACGTCCTGACTTTC. Translated, it gives CASSLTGRAGANVLTF.

V and J are TRBV19 and TRBJ2-7; 7 bases match TRBD1. Germline-derived CDR1 and CDR2 are LNHDA and SQIVND (reference sequence). V lost 5 bases and J lost 7; bases outside the gene matches: 11. The CDR3 covers 14 residues. In nucleotides, the CDR3 is TGTGCCAGTAGTCCTCAGACAGGGACGGGGGAGCAGTACTTC. It encodes CASSPQTGTGEQYF.

This sequence joins TRBV5-1 and TRBJ2-1, with a possible D match to TRBD2 (5 bases). The V end was cut by 4 bases, the J end by 4 bases, with 18 bases between. The CDR3 has 16 residues. Looked up from germline, CDR1 is SGHRS and CDR2 is YFSETQ. The CDR3 here is CASSPSISGGYNEQFF. The CDR3 bases are TGCGCCAGCAGCCCGTCGATCAGCGGAGGTTACAATGAGCAGTTCTTC.

V and J are TRBV7-8 and TRBJ2-1; the match to TRBD2 covers 7 bases. The germline CDR1 and CDR2 sequences are SGHVS and FQNEAQ. The CDR3 consists of 16 residues. The V and J ends lost 3 bases and 8 bases, in that order; junction bases with no gene match: 13. CDR3 nucleotides: TGTGCCAGCAGCTTCCCCCCGGGCGGGAGTAGCCATGAGCAGTTCTTC. Translated, it gives CASSFPPGGSSHEQFF.

The table lists this clone with a few counts. The V and J genes are TRBV2 and TRBJ2-1; 9 positions agree with TRBD2. This CDR3 is 14 amino acids long. The trim removed 6 bases at V and 6 bases at J, leaving 6 bases unmatched. From germline, CDR1 is SNHLY and CDR2 FYNNEI. CDR3: CASSFSGSGNEQFF. The CDR3 DNA reads as TGTGCCAGCAGCTTTAGCGGGAGTGGCAATGAGCAGTTCTTC.